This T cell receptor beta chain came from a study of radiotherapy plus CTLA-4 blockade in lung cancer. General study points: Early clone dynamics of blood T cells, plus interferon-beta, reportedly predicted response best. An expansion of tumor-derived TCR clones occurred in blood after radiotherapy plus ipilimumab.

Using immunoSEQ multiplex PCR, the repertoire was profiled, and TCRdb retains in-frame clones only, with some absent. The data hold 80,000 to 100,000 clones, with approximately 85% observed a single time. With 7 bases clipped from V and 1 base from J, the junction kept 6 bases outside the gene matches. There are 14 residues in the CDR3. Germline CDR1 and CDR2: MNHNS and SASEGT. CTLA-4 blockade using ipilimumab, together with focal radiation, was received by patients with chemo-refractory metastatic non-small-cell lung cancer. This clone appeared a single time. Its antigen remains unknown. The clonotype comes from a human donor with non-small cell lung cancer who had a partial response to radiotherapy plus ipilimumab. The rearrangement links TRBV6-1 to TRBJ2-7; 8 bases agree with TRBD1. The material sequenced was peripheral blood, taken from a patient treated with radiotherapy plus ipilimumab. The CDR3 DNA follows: TGTGCCAGCATAATCCAGGGGGCTTCCTACGAGCAGTACTTC. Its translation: CASIIQGASYEQYF.